This T cell receptor (beta chain) was documented in a study of cytomegalovirus exposure and HLA in healthy donors. Whole-study findings and limits: Across donors, most TCRs were seen rarely, yet some public ones were widespread. Analysis was carried out at a later point, and it linked a missense DCLRE1C variant to TCR beta V- and J-gene trimming. Researchers reported from a later analysis that most CMV-associated TCR beta chains appeared HLA-restricted.

Donors were ostensibly healthy at sampling, although undocumented immune exposures were probable. About this clone itself: Its cognate antigen is unknown.

Vbeta (60) and Jbeta (13) primers were used in the PCR. TCRdb's table, derived via immunoSEQ multiplex PCR, lists solely in-frame clones and lacks some. The sample lists about 60,000 clones, 70% to 80% occurring once. Germline CDR1 reads SNHLY; CDR2 reads FYNNEI. V was clipped by 6 bases and J by 5 bases; unmatched bases: 6. The CDR3 extends over 14 amino acids. The source is a woman in her sixties in good health and CMV-seropositive. The sample taken for sequencing was PBMCs. The chain employs TRBV2 and TRBJ2-7; 11 nucleotides align to TRBD1. In DNA, the CDR3 is TGTGCCAGCAGACCTGGACAGGGGGCGGACGAGCAGTACTTC. This codes for CASRPGQGADEQYF. The whole variable domain, filled in from reference TRBV2 and TRBJ2-7, reads EPEVTQTPSHQVTQMGQEVILRCVPISNHLYFYWYRQILGQKVEFLVSFYNNEISEKSEIFDDQFSVERPDGSNFTLKIRSTKLEDSAMYFCASRPGQGADEQYFGPGTRLTVT.